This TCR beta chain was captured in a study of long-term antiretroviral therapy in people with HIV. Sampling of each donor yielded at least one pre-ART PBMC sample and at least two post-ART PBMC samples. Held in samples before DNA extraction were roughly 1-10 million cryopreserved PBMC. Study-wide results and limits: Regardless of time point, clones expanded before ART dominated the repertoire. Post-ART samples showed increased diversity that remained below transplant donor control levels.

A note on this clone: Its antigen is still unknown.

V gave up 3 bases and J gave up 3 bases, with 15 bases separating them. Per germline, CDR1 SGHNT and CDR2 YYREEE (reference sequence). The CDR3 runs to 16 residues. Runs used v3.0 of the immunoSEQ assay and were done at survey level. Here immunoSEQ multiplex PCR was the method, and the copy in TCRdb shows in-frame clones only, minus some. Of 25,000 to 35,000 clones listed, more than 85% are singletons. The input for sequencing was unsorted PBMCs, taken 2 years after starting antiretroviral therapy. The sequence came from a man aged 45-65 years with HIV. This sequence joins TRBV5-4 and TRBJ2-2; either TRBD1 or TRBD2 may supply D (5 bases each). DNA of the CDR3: TGTGCCAGCAGCTCCTTGGGGGAGTGGGACACCGGGGAGCTGTTTTTT. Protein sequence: CASSSLGEWDTGELFF.